The 22 T cell receptor beta chains below were found in one sample sequenced in a study of blood T cell repertoires in COVID-19. The repertoire was sequenced with immunoSEQ multiplex PCR; TCRdb's copy has only in-frame clones and lacks some. The sample lists around 140,000 clones, over 75% seen once, with 3.9% in the top ten. The sample was PBMCs or T cells enriched from blood (not recorded which). These receptors came from a man in his fifties in a cohort exposed to, infected with or recovered from COVID-19 (not recorded which).

This clone has a handful of counts. The genes are TRBV5-1 and TRBJ2-1; 9 positions match TRBD2. Germline V gene data show CDR1 as SGHRS and CDR2 as YFSETQ. The junction had 10 bases not matched to a gene; V was cut back by 4 bases and J by 8 bases. The CDR3 is 15 residues long. The CDR3 bases are TGCGCCAGCAGCCAAGGGACTAGCTACTCCTATGAGCAGTTCTTC. This codes for CASSQGTSYSYEQFF.

The V and J genes are TRBV12-3 or TRBV12-4 and TRBJ1-2, with unresolved D. Trimming pared 5 bases from V and 4 bases from J, leaving 11 bases between. The CDR3 is made up of 13 amino acids. The CDR3 coding sequence is TGTGCCAGCAGTCAAGAGAGCATCTATGGCTACACCTTC. The encoded protein is CASSQESIYGYTF.

The V call is TRBV9, the J call TRBJ1-1, with 7 bases that match TRBD1. This CDR3 is built from 14 residues. J lost 4 bases, V lost 0 bases, and 3 bases had no gene match. Germline lookup yields CDR1 SGDLS and CDR2 YYNGEE. CDR3 region: CASSVEDRVTEAFF. In nucleotides, the CDR3 is TGTGCCAGCAGCGTAGAAGACAGGGTCACTGAAGCTTTCTTT.

This chain uses TRBV9 with TRBJ2-7, with a possible D match to TRBD2 (5 bases). The germline V gene has CDR1 SGDLS and CDR2 YYNGEE. The CDR3 extends over 14 amino acids. V shed 0 bases and J shed 4 bases, with 11 bases lying between them. The CDR3 protein is CASSVALAQYEQYF. For the CDR3, the DNA is TGTGCCAGCAGCGTAGCCCTAGCCCAATACGAGCAGTACTTC.

The V call is TRBV5-1, the J call TRBJ2-7; 8 bases are shared with TRBD1. The V gene end was trimmed by 4 bases and the J gene end by 6 bases; junction bases not matched to a gene: 3. The CDR3 extends over 12 amino acids. Germline V gene sequence: CDR1 SGHRS, CDR2 YFSETQ. CDR3 protein: CASSPTGVEQYF. The CDR3 DNA reads TGCGCCAGCAGCCCGACAGGGGTCGAGCAGTACTTC. Variable domain in full (rest from reference TRBV5-1 and TRBJ2-7): KAGVTQTPRYLIKTRGQQVTLSCSPISGHRSVSWYQQTPGQGLQFLFEYFSETQRNKGNFPGRFSGRQFSNSRSEMNVSTLELGDSALYLCASSPTGVEQYFGPGTRLTVT.

This clone came up a few times. This chain joins TRBV27 and TRBJ1-5; maybe TRBD1 (5 bases). This CDR3 has 15 residues. CDR1 and CDR2 from the germline V gene are MNHEY and SMNVEV (reference sequence). Trimming removed 0 bases from V and 3 bases from J, with 9 bases in between. Here the CDR3 reads CASSLSSGINQPQHF. For the CDR3, the DNA is TGTGCCAGCAGTTTATCATCAGGGATCAATCAGCCCCAGCATTTT.

V usage is TRBV28 and J usage is TRBJ1-4; the D is unclear. Germline V gene sequence: CDR1 MDHEN, CDR2 SYDVKM. V lost 2 bases and J lost 7, with 14 bases in between. The CDR3 spans 15 residues. Here the CDR3 DNA reads TGTGCCAGCAGTTTAAGGGCTCGGGATAGTGAAAAACTGTTTTTT. This encodes CASSLRARDSEKLFF.

This clone was seen once. The genes are TRBV28 and TRBJ1-2, with 8 nucleotides matching TRBD1. In germline, CDR1 is MDHEN, CDR2 SYDVKM. With V trimmed by 1 base and J by 7 bases, 14 bases remained unmatched. There are 17 residues in the CDR3. CDR3: CASSLYGDRGLGAGYTF. In nucleotides, the CDR3 is TGTGCCAGCAGTTTATACGGAGACAGGGGTTTAGGGGCTGGCTACACCTTC.

The V call is TRBV7-9, the J call TRBJ1-2, with D hard to call. CDR3 length: 12 residues. Between the trimmed V and J ends, which lost 1 base and 7 bases, there was a span of 7 bases. CDR1 SEHNR and CDR2 FQNEAQ come from the germline V gene (reference sequence). The CDR3 DNA sequence: TGTGCCAGCAGCTTAGATATCAGTGGCTACACCTTC. Amino acids: CASSLDISGYTF.

This rearrangement joins TRBV6-6 to TRBJ2-7, with TRBD1 matching 8 bases. V lost 6 bases to trimming and J lost 2 bases; unmatched junction nucleotides: 9. This CDR3 has 15 residues. CDR1 is MNHNY and CDR2 is SVGAGI in the germline V gene (reference sequence). Written as DNA, the CDR3 is TGTGCCAGCAGCCAACTCAGACAGGGGACCTACGAGCAGTACTTC. Amino acids: CASSQLRQGTYEQYF.

The J gene is TRBJ1-4, the V gene TRBV7-2, with TRBD1 matching 9 bases. V trimming: 6 bases; J trimming: 0 bases; junction bases outside the gene matches: 2. The CDR3 is 15 amino acids. The V gene's germline CDR1 is SGHTA and CDR2 FQGNSA. The CDR3 DNA reads as TGTGCCAGCAGGCGACAGGGGGCAACTAATGAAAAACTGTTTTTT. It specifies CASRRQGATNEKLFF.

The chain links TRBV13 to TRBJ2-5, with D possibly matching TRBD1 (6 bases). This CDR3 has 14 residues. The V end was cut by 5 bases, the J end by 2 bases, with 12 bases between. Germline assignment: CDR1 PRHDT and CDR2 FYEKMQ (reference sequence). The CDR3: CASSVGHTQETQYF. The CDR3 nucleotides are TGTGCCAGCAGCGTGGGACATACTCAAGAGACCCAGTACTTC.

For the CDR3, the DNA is TGCGTTAGCGGGAGGGCCCCCGATGAGCAGTTCTTC. Amino acid sequence: CVSGRAPDEQFF. The chain combines TRBV5-1 with TRBJ2-1; 11 positions match TRBD2. Per germline, CDR1 SGHRS and CDR2 YFSETQ. The CDR3 runs 12 residues.

The gene calls are TRBV2 and TRBJ1-2; D not resolved. Germline values: CDR1 SNHLY, CDR2 FYNNEI. Trimming took 2 bases from V and 5 from J, leaving 3 bases between them. The CDR3 is 11 amino acids. Here the CDR3 reads CASSEQYGYTF. As DNA, the CDR3 is TGTGCCAGCAGTGAACAGTATGGCTACACCTTC.

This chain connects TRBV19 to TRBJ2-1, with TRBD2 as a possible D gene (6 bases). The length of the CDR3 is 13 residues. The V end lost 7 bases, the J end lost 4 bases, and 11 bases lay between the germline ends. Germline V lookup: CDR1 LNHDA, CDR2 SQIVND (reference sequence). The CDR3 loop is CASTGRGYNEQFF. CDR3 coding DNA: TGTGCCAGTACAGGGCGGGGATACAATGAGCAGTTCTTC.

The chain employs TRBV9 and TRBJ2-5; 10 positions match TRBD1. This CDR3 has 16 amino acids. CDR1 is SGDLS, CDR2 YYNGEE, per germline. J gave up 2 bases and V 3 bases, and 7 bases lay outside the gene matches. Written as DNA, the CDR3 is TGTGCCAGCAGCGACCGACAGGGGGCAGGTCAAGAGACCCAGTACTTC. The encoded protein is CASSDRQGAGQETQYF.

This chain joins TRBV9 and TRBJ2-3, with 8 bases fitting TRBD2. The CDR3 loop spans 15 amino acids. V dropped 4 bases and J dropped 0; count of bases not matched to a gene: 4. In germline, CDR1 is SGDLS, CDR2 YYNGEE. The CDR3 DNA is TGTGCCAGCAGCTTTAGCGGGACTAGCACAGATACGCAGTATTTT. This translates into CASSFSGTSTDTQYF.

The chain has TRBV6-5 and TRBJ1-1; D remains unclear. V was trimmed by 7 bases and J by 5 bases, leaving 11 bases between them. The CDR3 spans 12 residues. Germline CDR1 reads MNHEY; CDR2 reads SVGAGI. CDR3 in amino acids: CASTRAGTEAFF. DNA for the CDR3: TGTGCCAGCACCCGGGCGGGGACTGAAGCTTTCTTT.

The chain carries TRBV27 and TRBJ2-7; 12 positions agree with TRBD2. Germline V lookup: CDR1 MNHEY, CDR2 SMNVEV (reference sequence). V lost 7 bases and J lost 10; bases outside the gene matches: 8. This CDR3 comprises 13 residues. CDR3 bases: TGTGCCAGCACGGCTAGCGGGGGGGCGGAACAGTACTTC. Translation gives CASTASGGAEQYF.

The V gene is TRBV5-1, the J gene TRBJ2-1; 10 nucleotides align to TRBD2. Germline CDR1 reads SGHRS; CDR2 reads YFSETQ. V shed 4 bases and J 6 bases; nucleotides not matched to a gene: 13. This CDR3 region has 17 residues. As DNA, the CDR3 is TGCGCCAGCAGCCCGACTAGCGGGCTAAGGCCCTCCAATGAGCAGTTCTTC. This codes for CASSPTSGLRPSNEQFF. Variable domain in full (rest from reference TRBV5-1 and TRBJ2-1): KAGVTQTPRYLIKTRGQQVTLSCSPISGHRSVSWYQQTPGQGLQFLFEYFSETQRNKGNFPGRFSGRQFSNSRSEMNVSTLELGDSALYLCASSPTSGLRPSNEQFFGPGTRLTVL.

This clone was counted once. The chain has TRBV6-5 and TRBJ1-2, with 8 nucleotides matching TRBD1. The CDR3 contains 13 residues. Germline V gene data show CDR1 as MNHEY and CDR2 as SVGAGI. The trim removed 5 bases at V and 2 bases at J, leaving 1 base unmatched. This CDR3 reads CASSRQGNYGYTF. CDR3 DNA: TGTGCCAGCAGTCGACAGGGGAACTATGGCTACACCTTC.

The chain couples TRBV2 to TRBJ1-2; D ambiguous. V lost 6 bases and J 5 bases, leaving 10 bases between the germline ends. This CDR3 has 12 residues. Germline loops: CDR1 SNHLY, CDR2 FYNNEI. Here the CDR3 DNA reads TGTGCCAGCAGATGGGCAGCATATGGCTACACCTTC. It encodes CASRWAAYGYTF.